The following is a T cell receptor (beta chain) sequence with its context. This table comes from immunoSEQ multiplex PCR, and its TCRdb copy is limited to in-frame clones, with some not included. This table has about 54,000 clones, about four fifths appearing once. These data originate in a study of blood T cell repertoires in COVID-19. The germline V and J ends were trimmed by 8 bases and 4 bases, with 15 bases remaining between them. The germline V gene has CDR1 KGHSY and CDR2 FQNENV. CDR3 length equals 14 residues. The V call is TRBV16, the J call TRBJ1-3; D is unresolved. The TCR comes from an older woman with acute or convalescent COVID-19. Sequencing was carried out using peripheral blood. Here the CDR3 DNA reads TGTGCCAGCCGACGAGGCGCGGGGGGAAACACCATATATTTT. It specifies CASRRGAGGNTIYF.